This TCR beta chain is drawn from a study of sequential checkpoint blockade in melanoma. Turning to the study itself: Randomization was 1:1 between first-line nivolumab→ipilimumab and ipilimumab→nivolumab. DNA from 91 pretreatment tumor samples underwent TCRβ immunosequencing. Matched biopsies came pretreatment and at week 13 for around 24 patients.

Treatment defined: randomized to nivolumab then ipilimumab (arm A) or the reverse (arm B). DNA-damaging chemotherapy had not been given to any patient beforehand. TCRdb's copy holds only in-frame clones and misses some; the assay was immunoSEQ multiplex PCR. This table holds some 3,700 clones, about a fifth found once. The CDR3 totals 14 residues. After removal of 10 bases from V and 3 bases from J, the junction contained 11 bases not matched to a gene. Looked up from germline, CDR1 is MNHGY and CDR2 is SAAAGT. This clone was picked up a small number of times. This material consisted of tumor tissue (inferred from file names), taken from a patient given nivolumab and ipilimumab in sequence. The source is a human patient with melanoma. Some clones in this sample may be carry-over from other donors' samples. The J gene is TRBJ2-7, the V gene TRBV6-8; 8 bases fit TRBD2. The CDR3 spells CAIPRGTSGYEQYF. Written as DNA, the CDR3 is TGTGCCATCCCCCGAGGCACTAGCGGCTACGAGCAGTACTTC.